Shown below are 27 T cell receptor beta chains from a single sample sequenced in a study of OX40 agonist ivuxolimab in advanced cancers. The table came from immunoSEQ multiplex PCR; TCRdb's copy has only in-frame clones and leaves some out. Among approximately 30,000 clones, 86% were seen once, and the ten largest hold roughly 29%. Material: CD4+ or CD8+ T cells sorted from blood, obtained in a trial of the OX40 agonist ivuxolimab. The receptors come from an adult with an advanced solid tumor such as melanoma, head and neck, liver or kidney cancer.

The chain combines TRBV19 with TRBJ2-4, with D unresolved. The CDR3 is 14 residues long. Trimming took 5 bases from V and 8 from J, leaving 16 bases between them. CDR1 is LNHDA and CDR2 is SQIVND in the germline V gene (reference sequence). CDR3 nucleotide sequence: TGTGCCAGTAGTGCCGGCTCCCATTCCGACATTCAGTACTTC. Amino acids: CASSAGSHSDIQYF.

V gene TRBV19 combines with J gene TRBJ2-7, with 13 bases matching TRBD2. This CDR3 comprises 13 residues. The V segment lost 5 bases and the J segment 6 bases; nucleotides outside the gene matches: 1. The V gene's germline CDR1 is LNHDA and CDR2 SQIVND (reference sequence). The CDR3 loop is CASSRLAGGEQYF. DNA of the CDR3: TGTGCCAGTAGTCGACTAGCGGGAGGCGAGCAGTACTTC.

V and J are TRBV9 and TRBJ2-7; TRBD1 is a possible D gene (6 bases). CDR1 and CDR2 from the germline V gene are SGDLS and YYNGEE. The CDR3 is 13 amino acids. Trimming shortened V by 0 bases and J by 5 bases, and 9 bases separated the two germline ends. The CDR3 here is CASSVVAGDEQYF. The CDR3, as DNA: TGTGCCAGCAGCGTAGTGGCAGGGGACGAGCAGTACTTC.

The count of this clone is one. The rearrangement joins TRBV14 to TRBJ2-7, with 8 positions matching TRBD1. The CDR3 is made up of 15 amino acids. The V and J ends lost 4 bases and 1 base, in that order; junction bases with no gene match: 6. Germline V gene sequence: CDR1 SGHDN, CDR2 FVKESK. Here the CDR3 reads CASSLRTGPSYEQYF. The DNA of the CDR3 is TGTGCCAGCAGCCTAAGGACAGGGCCATCCTACGAGCAGTACTTC.

This clone has only one observation. The rearrangement links TRBV14 to TRBJ2-5; perhaps TRBD2 as D (6 bases). The V gene's germline CDR1 is SGHDN and CDR2 FVKESK. This CDR3 is 15 amino acids long. V lost 4 bases to trimming and J lost 1 base, with 13 bases between them. The CDR3 is CASSPKRALQETQYF. Written as DNA, the CDR3 is TGTGCCAGCAGCCCAAAGCGGGCGCTCCAAGAGACCCAGTACTTC.

This clone is a singleton in its sample. The chain uses TRBV27 and TRBJ2-5, with D unresolved. Judging by the DNA end, TRBJ2-7 fits better; the J call may be wrong. The length of the CDR3 is 12 residues. Germline V gives CDR1 MNHEY, CDR2 SMNVEV (reference sequence). The CDR3 DNA is TGTGCCAGCAGTTCGCCCCCCTACGAGCAGTACTTC. Its translation: CASSSPPYEQYF.

The CDR3 DNA is TGCGCCAGCAGCCAAGATAGTAGCAGGGGACACGAGCAGTACTTC. It yields the protein CASSQDSSRGHEQYF. The rearrangement uses TRBV4-3 and TRBJ2-7; D may be TRBD1 (6 bases). Germline V gene sequence: CDR1 LGHNA, CDR2 YSLEER. This CDR3 is 15 amino acids long. V dropped 0 bases and J dropped 5 bases, with 14 bases sitting between them.

This chain links TRBV7-9 with TRBJ2-7; D gene ambiguous. V was trimmed by 2 bases and J by 2 bases, leaving 10 bases between them. The CDR3 spans 14 residues. CDR1 and CDR2 (germline): SEHNR, FQNEAQ (reference sequence). CDR3 sequence (DNA): TGTGCCAGCAGCTTAAGGCAGAACCCCTACGAGCAGTACTTC. Its translation is CASSLRQNPYEQYF.

The chain joins TRBV7-8 to TRBJ1-5; D ambiguous. V was clipped by 0 bases and J by 9 bases, with 9 bases between them. The V gene's germline CDR1 is SGHVS and CDR2 FQNEAQ. This CDR3 is 13 amino acids long. DNA for the CDR3: TGTGCCAGCAGCTTAGCAGGAGGATGGCCCCAGCATTTT. This encodes CASSLAGGWPQHF.

The genes are TRBV30 and TRBJ2-3; D perhaps matches TRBD2 (7 bases). V lost 8 bases and J lost 1, with 19 bases in between. The CDR3 has 15 residues. CDR1 is GTSNPN, CDR2 SVGIG, per germline (reference sequence). DNA of the CDR3: TGTGCCGGGCGTGTGGGGGGGGGCGGCACAGATACGCAGTATTTT. This translates into CAGRVGGGGTDTQYF.

The V and J genes are TRBV11-2 and TRBJ2-7; no reliable D call. V was trimmed by 5 bases and J by 2 bases, leaving 13 bases between them. The V gene's germline CDR1 is SGHAT and CDR2 FQNNGV. The length of the CDR3 is 14 residues. The CDR3 coding sequence is TGTGCCAGCAGCGGGCGGCACAGAGCCTACGAGCAGTACTTC. Its protein is CASSGRHRAYEQYF.

This chain uses TRBV5-6 with TRBJ2-7; TRBD2 matches at 9 bases. The CDR3 covers 14 residues. CDR1 is SGHDT, CDR2 YYEEEE, per germline. V dropped 2 bases and J dropped 7; count of bases not matched to a gene: 7. CDR3: CASSFSGSFPEQYF. Written as DNA, the CDR3 is TGTGCCAGCAGCTTTAGCGGGAGTTTCCCTGAGCAGTACTTC.

The rearrangement links TRBV15 to TRBJ2-7; no firm D call. Trimming pared 0 bases from V and 5 bases from J, leaving 11 bases between. This CDR3 has 14 residues. Germline loops: CDR1 LNHNV, CDR2 YYDKDF (reference sequence). The CDR3 protein is CATSRDRLKNEQYF. CDR3 DNA sequence: TGTGCCACCAGCAGAGACCGCCTGAAAAACGAGCAGTACTTC.

The chain carries TRBV13 and TRBJ2-1; D is perhaps TRBD2 (5 bases). The length of the CDR3 is 15 residues. Per germline, CDR1 PRHDT and CDR2 FYEKMQ (reference sequence). Between the trimmed V and J ends, which lost 3 bases and 0 bases, there was a span of 9 bases. Here the CDR3 reads CASSFGKSSYNEQFF. CDR3 nucleotide sequence: TGTGCCAGCAGCTTCGGGAAGAGCTCCTACAATGAGCAGTTCTTC. Full variable domain (remainder filled in from reference TRBV13 and TRBJ2-1): AAGVIQSPRHLIKEKRETATLKCYPIPRHDTVYWYQQGPGQDPQFLISFYEKMQSDKGSIPDRFSAQQFSDYHSELNMSSLELGDSALYFCASSFGKSSYNEQFFGPGTRLTVL.

This chain joins TRBV5-6 and TRBJ1-1; TRBD1 agrees at 7 bases. Germline V CDR1 and CDR2: SGHDT, YYEEEE. V shed 3 bases and J 1 base; nucleotides not matched to a gene: 3. The CDR3 is 14 amino acids. The CDR3 DNA sequence: TGTGCCAGCAGCTGGGCAGGGGGGAACACTGAAGCTTTCTTT. It codes for CASSWAGGNTEAFF.

This clone came up once. CDR3 nucleotides: TGTGCCAGTACCACCCCCGAGGTGAACTATGGCTACACCTTC. Translated: CASTTPEVNYGYTF. The chain has TRBV19 and TRBJ1-2; D is undetermined. Per the germline V gene, CDR1 is LNHDA and CDR2 is SQIVND (reference sequence). The CDR3 contains 14 residues. Between the trimmed V and J ends, which lost 7 bases and 2 bases, there was a span of 14 bases.

This sequence joins TRBV27 and TRBJ2-5, with 9 bases aligning to TRBD1. The DNA matches TRBJ2-7 better at its end, which makes the J call doubtful. CDR3 length equals 15 residues. Germline V gives CDR1 MNHEY, CDR2 SMNVEV (reference sequence). CDR3 DNA: TGTGCCAGCAGTTTTACCGGGACAGGGCCCTACGAGCAGTACTTC. Protein sequence: CASSFTGTGPYEQYF.

This clone occurred a few times. The rearrangement uses TRBV9 and TRBJ1-5; D is possibly TRBD1 (5 bases). V lost 3 bases and J lost 0, with 7 bases in between. CDR1 is SGDLS, CDR2 YYNGEE, per germline. The CDR3 is made up of 14 amino acids. CDR3 sequence: CASSAGHSNQPQHF. The DNA for the CDR3 is TGTGCCAGCAGCGCTGGACATAGCAATCAGCCCCAGCATTTT.

This clone was detected only once. The chain recombines TRBV5-1 with TRBJ2-5, with D possibly being TRBD2 (5 bases). Trimming pared 4 bases from V and 2 bases from J, leaving 21 bases between. This CDR3 comprises 17 residues. The V gene's germline CDR1 is SGHRS and CDR2 YFSETQ. Written as DNA, the CDR3 is TGCGCCAGCAGCGGAGGACTTGGCAGCCGATATCAAGAGACCCAGTACTTC. It translates to CASSGGLGSRYQETQYF.

This sequence joins TRBV2 and TRBJ1-2, with a weak D call TRBD1 (6 bases). With 6 bases removed from V and 9 bases from J, the gap between germline ends came to 8 bases. The CDR3 covers 10 residues. Germline lookup yields CDR1 SNHLY and CDR2 FYNNEI. The CDR3 region is CASRGQSYTF. In nucleotides, the CDR3 is TGTGCCAGCAGAGGACAGAGCTACACCTTC.

The V and J genes are TRBV11-2 and TRBJ1-1; D unclear. Trimming removed 0 bases at V and 0 bases at J, with 14 bases between. This CDR3 has 17 amino acids. The germline V gene has CDR1 SGHAT and CDR2 FQNNGV. The CDR3 DNA sequence: TGTGCCAGCAGCTTAGATCCTGTGGAACCCCTGAACACTGAAGCTTTCTTT. It encodes CASSLDPVEPLNTEAFF.

The gene calls are TRBV4-1 and TRBJ2-7; D uncertain. This CDR3 is 12 amino acids long. Looked up from germline, CDR1 is MGHRA and CDR2 is YSYEKL. The V gene lost 3 bases and the J gene lost 6 bases, with 9 bases spanning the gap. DNA for the CDR3: TGCGCCAGCAGCCATGATTCGTCCGAGCAGTACTTC. It encodes CASSHDSSEQYF.

This chain links TRBV4-1 with TRBJ2-7; 8 bases match TRBD1. CDR1 is MGHRA and CDR2 is YSYEKL in the germline V gene. V lost 1 base to trimming and J lost 3 bases; unmatched junction nucleotides: 5. The CDR3 loop spans 15 amino acids. CDR3 loop: CASSQGSGGIYEQYF. The DNA of the CDR3 is TGCGCCAGCAGCCAAGGATCAGGGGGCATCTACGAGCAGTACTTC.

The rearrangement uses TRBV11-2 and TRBJ2-7; 10 nucleotides agree with TRBD2. The CDR3 runs to 17 residues. The V gene's germline CDR1 is SGHAT and CDR2 FQNNGV. The V and J ends lost 1 base and 7 bases, in that order; junction bases with no gene match: 13. The CDR3 coding sequence is TGTGCCAGCAGCTTAGTCGGACTAGCGGCCCCCTACGGGGAGCAGTACTTC. Its translation: CASSLVGLAAPYGEQYF.

This clone was counted ten times or more. This chain connects TRBV11-2 to TRBJ1-1; D unclear. CDR1 and CDR2 from the germline V gene are SGHAT and FQNNGV. The V gene lost 0 bases and the J gene lost 6 bases, with 5 bases spanning the gap. The CDR3 has 12 amino acids. In DNA, the CDR3 is TGTGCCAGCAGCTTAGATCAGGCTGAAGCTTTCTTT. Its translation is CASSLDQAEAFF.

CDR3 DNA sequence: TGTGCCAGCAGCTTGCCCGTTGACAGTTCTAGCACAGATACGCAGTATTTT. It yields the protein CASSLPVDSSSTDTQYF. This sequence joins TRBV11-2 and TRBJ2-3; D is perhaps TRBD1 (5 bases). Germline V gene sequence: CDR1 SGHAT, CDR2 FQNNGV. Trimming cost V 3 bases and J 0 bases, with 16 bases left between them. The length of the CDR3 is 17 residues.

The rearrangement uses TRBV27 and TRBJ1-4; perhaps TRBD1 as D (5 bases). Trimming shortened V by 6 bases and J by 0 bases, and 17 bases separated the two germline ends. Germline loops: CDR1 MNHEY, CDR2 SMNVEV (reference sequence). The CDR3 spans 17 residues. The CDR3 here is CASSVNEGTATNEKLFF. The CDR3 coding sequence is TGTGCCAGCAGCGTTAACGAAGGGACCGCAACTAATGAAAAACTGTTTTTT.